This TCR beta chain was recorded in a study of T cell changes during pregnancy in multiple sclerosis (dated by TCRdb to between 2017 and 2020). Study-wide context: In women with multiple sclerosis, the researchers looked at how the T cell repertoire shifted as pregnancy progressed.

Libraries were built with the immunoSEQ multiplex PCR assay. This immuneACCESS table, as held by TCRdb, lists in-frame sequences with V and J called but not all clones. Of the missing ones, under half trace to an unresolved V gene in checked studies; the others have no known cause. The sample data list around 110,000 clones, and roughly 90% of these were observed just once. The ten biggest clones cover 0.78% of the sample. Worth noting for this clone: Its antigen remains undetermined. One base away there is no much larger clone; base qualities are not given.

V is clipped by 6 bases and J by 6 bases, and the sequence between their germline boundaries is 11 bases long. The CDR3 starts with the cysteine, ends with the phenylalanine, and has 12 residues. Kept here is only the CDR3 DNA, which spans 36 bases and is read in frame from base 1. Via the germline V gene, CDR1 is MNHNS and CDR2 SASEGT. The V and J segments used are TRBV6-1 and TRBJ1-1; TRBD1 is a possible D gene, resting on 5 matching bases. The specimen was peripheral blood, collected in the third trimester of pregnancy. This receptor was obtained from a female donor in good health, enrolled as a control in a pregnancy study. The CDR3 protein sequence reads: CASRAGFAEAFF. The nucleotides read TGTGCCAGCAGAGCAGGGTTCGCTGAAGCTTTCTTT.